This T cell receptor beta chain was profiled in a study of blood T cells in healthy people across ages (dated by TCRdb to between 2015 and 2017). As for the study more broadly: In model experiments, template switching captured roughly one uniquely barcoded TCR beta cDNA molecule for every two T cells. The study measured age-related changes in TCR beta repertoire diversity using deep sequencing normalized with unique cDNA molecular identifiers. The donors were split into four age groups: young (average around 15 years), middle-aged (around 40), aged (roughly 65) and long-lived (over 75). Donors of different ages were randomly distributed across sequencing lanes to avoid experimental bias. The study analyzed two additional independent replicas of 1 million unique cDNA reads from the same blood draw for two donors, one aged 18 to 29 and one aged 80 or older. Overall study outcomes, separate from this receptor: Total diversity estimates from one million sequenced T cells were considered lower bounds and underestimates. The percentage of naive T cells measured by flow cytometry correlated strongly with observed TCR beta diversity. Donor CMV infection status was unknown, potentially confounding age-related changes in expanded clonotypes. As age increased, observed TCR beta diversity per million T cells dropped in a roughly linear way, and a significant reduction was already evident by age 40. Compared with the aged group, the long-lived group had more naive CD4+ T cells, fewer expanded clones and increased TCR diversity, suggesting age selection. Conclusive comparison of naive and antigen-experienced compartments was prevented by the profiling of bulk unsorted PBMCs.

The count of this clonotype is one. Its binding antigen is unknown. Base-call qualities are not available, and no considerably larger clone is one nucleotide away. One read provides weak support. Systemically healthy Caucasian individuals from Russia, 35 to 50 in total and aged roughly 6 to 95 years, were included as donors. About 9.6 milliliters of peripheral blood were collected from each donor into EDTA-treated Vacutainer tubes. Ficoll-Paque density-gradient centrifugation was used to isolate PBMCs, with at least 6.5 million obtained per sample. Total RNA, at least 6 micrograms per sample, was extracted from PBMCs with Trizol reagent. For every donor, an aliquot of PBMCs went through flow cytometry to measure the percentages of naive CD45RAhigh/CD27high T cells. CDR1 and CDR2, per the germline V gene, are SGDLS and YYNGEE. Including the terminal cysteine and phenylalanine, the CDR3 comprises 14 residues. The retained sequence is limited to the CDR3, 42 bases, with the frame set at the first base. The germline ends are 9 bases apart after V is trimmed by 1 base and J by 7 bases.

The library came from 5' RACE. TCRdb records Illumina HiSeq 2500 as the sequencer. A second PCR of roughly 7 to 12 cycles was run with a J-beta primer mix and a sample-barcoded 5' primer. A template-switch 5' adaptor carrying 12 random nucleotides introduced a unique molecular identifier onto each TCR beta cDNA molecule. Each sample yielded at least 2.5 million CDR3-containing paired-end reads. First-strand cDNA was synthesized from all RNA with the Mint cDNA synthesis kit, primed by a TRBC-specific oligonucleotide. Following uracil-DNA glycosylase treatment, a first 18-cycle PCR with universal primers M1SS and BC2_uni_R was performed on all cDNA. The original pipeline was this. For normalization, 1 million high-quality reads, each with a distinct molecular identifier, were randomly selected from each sample. Instead of being binned into consensus sequences, reads that shared molecular identifiers were thrown out. MiTCR, set to a Q25 quality threshold and the strictest error-elimination algorithm, was used for CDR3 identification, clonotype clustering and error correction. A nonparametric unseen species model with Euler transformation was used to estimate lower-bound total TCR beta diversity. Using fastp at Q25 and MiXCR, TCRdb reprocessed the public reads and kept productive beta chains. Each entry merges the rows of one CDR3 protein and shows their most common DNA and genes. These V and J calls are TCRdb output, not the study's own analysis. This sample has hundreds of thousands of distinct CDR3 sequences in its table, and around 48% of those were observed once. The biggest ten clones account for 30% to 40% of the sample.

The sequence came from a woman aged 55-70 years in good health. The sequence joins TRBV9 to TRBJ1-6; D gene: possibly TRBD1, on 5 matching bases. Sequences were obtained from blood. The DNA sequence is given as TGTGCCAGCAGCGTACAGGGCCAAAATTCACCCCTCCACTTT. It is translated as CASSVQGQNSPLHF.